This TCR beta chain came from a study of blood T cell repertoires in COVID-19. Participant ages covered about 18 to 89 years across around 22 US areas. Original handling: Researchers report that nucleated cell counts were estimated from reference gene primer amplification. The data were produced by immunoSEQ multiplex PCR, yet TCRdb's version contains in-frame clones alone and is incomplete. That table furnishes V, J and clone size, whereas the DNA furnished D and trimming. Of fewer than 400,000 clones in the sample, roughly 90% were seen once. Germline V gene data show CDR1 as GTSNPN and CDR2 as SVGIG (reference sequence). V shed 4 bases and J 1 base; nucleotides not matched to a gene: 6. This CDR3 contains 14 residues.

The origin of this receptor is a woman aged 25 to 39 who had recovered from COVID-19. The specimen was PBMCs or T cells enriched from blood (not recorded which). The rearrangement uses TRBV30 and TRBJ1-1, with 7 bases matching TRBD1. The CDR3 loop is CAWKGAYPNTEAFF. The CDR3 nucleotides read TGTGCCTGGAAGGGGGCGTATCCGAACACTGAAGCTTTCTTT. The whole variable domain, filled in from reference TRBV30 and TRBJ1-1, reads SQTIHQWPATLVQPVGSPLSLECTVEGTSNPNLYWYRQAAGRGLQLLFYSVGIGQISSEVPQNLSASRPQDRQFILSSKKLLLSDSGFYLCAWKGAYPNTEAFFGQGTRLTVV.